This TCR beta chain was captured by sequencing in a study of CD8 T cells in ankylosing spondylitis. A few counts support this clonotype. Its antigen is unknown. J lost 6 bases, V lost 0 bases, and 5 bases had no gene match. This CDR3 comprises 14 residues. The germline V gene encodes CDR1 SGHRS and CDR2 YFSETQ. Quantitative barcoded 5'-RACE was used to prepare TCR beta libraries. TCRdb recomputed calls from the 5' RACE reads with MiXCR, one row per CDR3 protein. The sample consists of some 240,000 distinct CDR3 sequences, 7.5% to 9% of them appearing once. Study findings and constraints: A motif in TCR beta, a set of 8 or 9 highly homologous variants, appeared characteristic of ankylosing spondylitis blood. Clones that were linked to disease were CD8+ and were relatively rare in peripheral blood. Reports say disease-linked clones showed up significantly more in matched ankylosing spondylitis synovial fluid.

This clonotype originated in a male donor with ankylosing spondylitis or in good health (not recorded which). The V and J genes are TRBV5-1 and TRBJ2-5, with TRBD1 matching over 7 bases. Sequenced: blood, either unsorted or a sorted T cell fraction (not recorded which). The CDR3 region has the DNA TGCGCCAGCAGCTTGGGAAGGGGGCTGAAGACCCAGTACTTC. Translation: CASSLGRGLKTQYF.